Listed here are 27 T cell receptor beta chains from one sample, sequenced in a study of regulatory T cells in long-lasting Graves disease. CDR3 regions were amplified by Arm-PCR using iRepertoire HTBI primers to build TCR beta libraries. In TCRdb, the multiplex PCR reads were re-called with MiXCR into one record per CDR3 protein. The sample yields 300,000 to 400,000 distinct CDR3 sequences, 15% to 20% seen once. Specified time point: newly diagnosed GD, antithyroid drugs for less than 3 months. From RNA extracted from PBMCs, the TCR library was made. These data were likewise used in another study, on T cells in Graves' hyperthyroidism and ophthalmopathy.

This specimen was peripheral blood mononuclear cells (PBMCs), taken at new diagnosis, from a patient treated with antithyroid drugs. Receptors were obtained from a man aged 35 to 55 with Graves disease.

This clonotype has only a few counts. CDR3 nucleotides: TGCGCCAGCAGTCCCCCAGGTAGGAGAACGAACACCGGGGAGCTGTTTTTT. This sequence encodes CASSPPGRRTNTGELFF. V gene TRBV5-1 combines with J gene TRBJ2-2; no firm D call. The CDR3 totals 17 residues. Germline V lookup: CDR1 SGHRS, CDR2 YFSETQ. Trimming left V 5 bases short and J 0 bases short, with 17 bases between. Complete variable domain (other parts from reference TRBV5-1 and TRBJ2-2): KAGVTQTPRYLIKTRGQQVTLSCSPISGHRSVSWYQQTPGQGLQFLFEYFSETQRNKGNFPGRFSGRQFSNSRSEMNVSTLELGDSALYLCASSPPGRRTNTGELFFGEGSRLTVL.

This clonotype was recorded once. It may be a read error: a sequence one base away is much more abundant. Likely a read error: the CDR3 ends without its conserved phenylalanine or tryptophan. The genes are TRBV2 and TRBJ1-4; TRBD1 is a possible D gene (5 bases). CDR3 length: 15 residues. Germline V gene data show CDR1 as SNHLY and CDR2 as FYNNEI. The V end was cut by 4 bases, the J end by 6 bases, with 15 bases between. The CDR3 DNA is TGTGCCAGCAGTGGAGGGGAGTATATAGATGAAAAACTGTTTCTT. Residues: CASSGGEYIDEKLFL.

About this clonotype: This sequence is one base from a far larger clone and is likely a read error. The V call is TRBV3-1, the J call TRBJ2-1; perhaps TRBD2 as D (6 bases). Germline V gene lookup returns CDR1 LGHDT and CDR2 YNNKEL (reference sequence). Trimming removed 1 base from V and 10 bases from J, with 14 bases in between. This CDR3 region has 14 residues. DNA of the CDR3: TGTGCCAGCAGCCAAGGCCACACGGACTACGAGCAGTTCTTC. Amino acid sequence: CASSQGHTDYEQFF.

Details on this clonotype: A much larger clone sits a single nucleotide away, making a read error possible. The chain recombines TRBV7-9 with TRBJ2-3; a weak D match, TRBD2 (5 bases). The germline V gene has CDR1 SEHNR and CDR2 FQNEAQ (reference sequence). The CDR3 sequence is 14 residues long. This CDR3 reads CASSMGSYEEPTDF. In DNA form, the CDR3 reads TGTGCCAGCAGCATGGGGAGTTATGAGGAGCCCACGGATTTT. Using reference TRBV7-9 and TRBJ2-3 for the parts outside the CDR3, the full variable domain is DTGVSQNPRHKITKRGQNVTFRCDPISEHNRLYWYRQTLGQGPEFLTYFQNEAQLEKSRLLSDRFSAERPKGSFSTLEIQRTEQGDSAMYLCASSMGSYEEPTDFGPGTRLTVL.

This clonotype occurred many times. The chain employs TRBV18 and TRBJ2-1; unclear D gene. CDR1 KGHSH and CDR2 LQKENI come from the germline V gene. This CDR3 is 14 amino acids long. Trimming removed 2 bases at V and 9 bases at J, with 14 bases between. Written as DNA, the CDR3 is TGTGCCAGCTCACCAATGCAAACTCACTTTGAGCAGTTCTTC. Translating it yields CASSPMQTHFEQFF. Based on the CDR3 plus reference TRBV18 and TRBJ2-1, the full variable domain is NAGVMQNPRHLVRRRGQEARLRCSPMKGHSHVYWYRQLPEEGLKFMVYLQKENIIDESGMPKERFSAEFPKEGPSILRIQQVVRGDSAAYFCASSPMQTHFEQFFGPGTRLTVL.

The gene calls are TRBV15 and TRBJ2-7; 10 bases are a match to TRBD1. The V gene's germline CDR1 is LNHNV and CDR2 YYDKDF (reference sequence). The CDR3 loop spans 15 amino acids. V gave up 4 bases and J gave up 5 bases; unmatched junction bases: 8. The CDR3 protein is CATSNRGQGRDEQYF. In nucleotides, the CDR3 is TGTGCCACCAGCAATCGGGGACAGGGGCGCGACGAGCAGTACTTC.

This clonotype was seen at least ten times. The V and J genes are TRBV7-9 and TRBJ2-7; D is perhaps TRBD1 or TRBD2 (6 bases each). The length of the CDR3 is 15 residues. Germline-derived CDR1 and CDR2 are SEHNR and FQNEAQ (reference sequence). V was trimmed by 5 bases and J by 3 bases, leaving 17 bases between them. This CDR3 is CASSLGGQGNYEQYF. CDR3 DNA sequence: TGTGCCAGCAGCCTAGGGGGGCAGGGAAACTACGAGCAGTACTTC.

This clonotype was counted many times. This sequence joins TRBV18 and TRBJ2-1; D gene ambiguous. Germline CDR1 is KGHSH and CDR2 is LQKENI. This CDR3 is built from 13 residues. V gave up 4 bases and J gave up 7 bases, with 11 bases separating them. The CDR3 reads CASSQSTLNEQFF. CDR3 in DNA: TGTGCCAGCTCACAGTCGACTCTTAATGAGCAGTTCTTC.

The chain has TRBV5-1 and TRBJ2-1; the D call may be TRBD1 or TRBD2 (5 bases each). The CDR3 loop spans 16 amino acids. The V end was cut by 5 bases, the J end by 4 bases, with 19 bases between. Per germline, CDR1 SGHRS and CDR2 YFSETQ. CDR3 in amino acids: CASSFVAGAPYNEQFF. CDR3 coding DNA: TGCGCCAGCAGTTTCGTGGCCGGGGCCCCTTACAATGAGCAGTTCTTC.

Only a few counts were recorded for this clonotype. This chain joins TRBV19 and TRBJ1-5, with D unresolved. Per the germline V gene, CDR1 is LNHDA and CDR2 is SQIVND (reference sequence). The CDR3 has 13 residues. Trimming stripped 7 bases from V and 2 bases from J, with 9 bases between. The CDR3 DNA follows: TGTGCCAGTAACGGGATGCGCAATCAGCCCCAGCATTTT. It yields the protein CASNGMRNQPQHF.

For the CDR3, the DNA is TGCAGTGCAAGGGACCTGTCCTACGAGCAGTACTTC. Translating it yields CSARDLSYEQYF. The chain uses TRBV20-1 and TRBJ2-7; perhaps D is TRBD1 or TRBD2 (5 bases each). V lost 6 bases and J lost 1, with 10 bases in between. Germline V gives CDR1 DFQATT, CDR2 SNEGSKA (reference sequence). The CDR3 length is 12 residues.

This clonotype was seen repeatedly, ten times or more. The chain links TRBV2 to TRBJ1-5, with TRBD1 as a possible D gene (5 bases). Germline values: CDR1 SNHLY, CDR2 FYNNEI. Trimming left V 10 bases short and J 2 bases short, with 12 bases between. This CDR3 contains 13 residues. The CDR3 region is CATQVGGNQPQHF. The CDR3 DNA reads as TGTGCCACACAGGTGGGGGGCAATCAGCCCCAGCATTTT.

This clonotype was detected many times. The V gene is TRBV29-1, the J gene TRBJ2-7; 7 bases match TRBD1. V shed 7 bases and J 2 bases; nucleotides not matched to a gene: 5. This CDR3 comprises 12 residues. Looked up from germline, CDR1 is SQVTM and CDR2 is ANQGSEA. The CDR3 loop reads CSARQGPYEQYF. The CDR3 nucleotides are TGCAGCGCTAGACAGGGACCCTACGAGCAGTACTTC.

This chain joins TRBV10-2 and TRBJ2-7; D gene ambiguous. The V and J ends lost 0 bases and 6 bases respectively, with 12 bases between them. Germline CDR1 reads WSHSY; CDR2 reads SAAADI. This CDR3 comprises 14 residues. CDR3 residues: CASSESSIIGEQYF. CDR3 nucleotides: TGCGCCAGCAGTGAGTCGAGTATAATTGGCGAGCAGTACTTC.

Remarks on this clonotype: One end of the junction fails to match germline, which may point to a read error. The CDR3 nucleotides read TGTGCCACTAGCAAGGGGGCGAACACTGAAGCTTTCTTT. Its translation is CATSKGANTEAFF. The chain couples TRBV15 to TRBJ1-1; 7 bases match TRBD1. Germline lookup yields CDR1 LNHNV and CDR2 YYDKDF (reference sequence). The CDR3 is made up of 13 amino acids.

As to this clonotype: One end of the junction is discordant with germline, which a read error may explain. The genes are TRBV5-1 and TRBJ2-1; weak D call: TRBD2 (5 bases). CDR3 size: 18 residues. The germline gives CDR1 SGHRS, CDR2 YFSETQ. The CDR3 DNA sequence: TGCGCCAGCAGCTTGAAAGGGTCTGGACTCCGCTCCTACGATGAGCAGTTCTTC. Translation gives CASSLKGSGLRSYDEQFF.

V gene TRBV12-3 or TRBV12-4 combines with J gene TRBJ1-2, with D unresolved. This CDR3 has 14 residues. Trimming removed 4 bases at V and 0 bases at J, with 9 bases between. The CDR3 region has the DNA TGTGCCAGCAGTTCTCACGGTCCTAACTATGGCTACACCTTC. Its protein is CASSSHGPNYGYTF.

This clonotype appeared a few times. The rearrangement links TRBV5-6 to TRBJ1-2; 8 bases fit TRBD1. There are 11 residues in the CDR3. V dropped 1 base and J dropped 14; count of bases not matched to a gene: 4. CDR1 and CDR2 (germline): SGHDT, YYEEEE. Here the CDR3 reads CASSLRWDRTF. In DNA, the CDR3 is TGTGCCAGCAGCTTGCGTTGGGACAGGACCTTC.

This clonotype has a count of ten or more. This chain connects TRBV5-1 to TRBJ2-7; 7 bases align to TRBD1. The CDR3 extends over 14 amino acids. CDR1 and CDR2 from the germline V gene are SGHRS and YFSETQ. Unmatched junction bases numbered 3, after V lost 0 bases and J lost 3 bases. The CDR3 bases are TGCGCCAGCAGCTTGGAGGGACAGATCTACGAGCAGTACTTC. Amino acids: CASSLEGQIYEQYF.

This clonotype was recorded many times. V is TRBV12-3 or TRBV12-4 and J is TRBJ2-1, with TRBD1 matching 8 bases. The CDR3 runs 11 residues. Trimming at V came to 9 bases and at J to 6 bases, leaving 1 base not matched to a gene. CDR3 DNA sequence: TGTGCCAGTGGACAGGGCAATGAGCAGTTCTTC. Translated: CASGQGNEQFF.

This clonotype was picked up many times. The V and J genes are TRBV20-1 and TRBJ2-2, with 9 bases identical to TRBD2. Losses at the gene ends were 6 bases for V and 7 bases for J; bases not matched to a gene: 12. Germline CDR1 DFQATT, CDR2 SNEGSKA (reference sequence). This CDR3 contains 15 residues. The CDR3 spells CSAQQASGVNGELFF. The DNA of the CDR3 is TGCAGTGCCCAGCAGGCTAGCGGGGTAAACGGGGAGCTGTTTTTT.

Ten or more counts support this clonotype. One junction end disagrees with the germline gene, perhaps due to a read error. V usage is TRBV5-1 and J usage is TRBJ2-3; no clear D. Germline CDR1 is SGHRS and CDR2 is YFSETQ. The CDR3 length is 13 residues. Here the CDR3 reads CASSSLSTDTQYF. Written as DNA, the CDR3 is TGTGCCAGCAGTAGTCTCAGCACAGATACGCAGTATTTT.

This clonotype was picked up many times. J is TRBJ2-7 and V is TRBV27, with D perhaps matching TRBD1 or TRBD2 (5 bases each). Trimming shortened V by 5 bases and J by 3 bases, and 11 bases separated the two germline ends. Germline CDR1 is MNHEY and CDR2 is SMNVEV (reference sequence). The CDR3 consists of 13 residues. For the CDR3, the DNA is TGTGCCAGCAGTAGCCTGGGGGTCTACGAGCAGTACTTC. Translating it yields CASSSLGVYEQYF.

The CDR3 DNA follows: TGTGCCAGCAGCGTACCGGGACAGGGTTCCCACGAGCAGTACTTC. Translating gives CASSVPGQGSHEQYF. The chain joins TRBV7-2 to TRBJ2-5, with 9 bases that match TRBD1. The DNA matches TRBJ2-7 better at its end, which makes the J call doubtful. Looked up from germline, CDR1 is SGHTA and CDR2 is FQGNSA. The CDR3 length is 15 residues.

This clonotype was seen repeatedly, ten times or more. The rearrangement joins TRBV7-9 to TRBJ1-3, with TRBD1 matching 8 bases. CDR1 SEHNR and CDR2 FQNEAQ come from the germline V gene (reference sequence). CDR3 length: 15 amino acids. With 4 bases clipped from V and 2 bases from J, the junction kept 4 bases outside the gene matches. CDR3 DNA sequence: TGTGCCAGCAGCTCGACAGGGGACCCTGGAAACACCATATATTTT. This sequence encodes CASSSTGDPGNTIYF.

In this sample, this clonotype turned up many times. This chain connects TRBV6-1 to TRBJ1-1; no clear D. Germline values: CDR1 MNHNS, CDR2 SASEGT. The CDR3 consists of 13 residues. Deletions cut 6 bases from V and 0 bases from J, with 8 bases between. The CDR3 DNA reads TGTGCCAGCAGCGCAGTATTGAACACTGAAGCTTTCTTT. It is translated as CASSAVLNTEAFF.

This clonotype was counted at least ten times. This sequence joins TRBV28 and TRBJ1-1; D not certain. The CDR3 length is 12 residues. The germline CDR1 and CDR2 sequences are MDHEN and SYDVKM. Trimming removed 6 bases at V and 0 bases at J, with 5 bases between. CDR3 coding DNA: TGTGCCAGCAGGATCATGAACACTGAAGCTTTCTTT. Translated, it gives CASRIMNTEAFF.